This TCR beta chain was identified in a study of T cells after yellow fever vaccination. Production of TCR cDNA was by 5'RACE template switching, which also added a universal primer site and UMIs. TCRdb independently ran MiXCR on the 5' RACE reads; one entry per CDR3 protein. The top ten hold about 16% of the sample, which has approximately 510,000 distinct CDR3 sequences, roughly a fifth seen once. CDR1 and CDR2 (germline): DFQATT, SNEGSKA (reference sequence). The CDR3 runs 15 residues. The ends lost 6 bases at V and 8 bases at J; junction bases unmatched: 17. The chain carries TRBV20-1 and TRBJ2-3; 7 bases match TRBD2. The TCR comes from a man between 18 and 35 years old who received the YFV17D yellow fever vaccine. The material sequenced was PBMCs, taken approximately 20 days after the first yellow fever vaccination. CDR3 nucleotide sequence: TGCAGTGCCTCGGACTTGGCGGGGGTATGGGGTACGCAGTATTTT. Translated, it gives CSASDLAGVWGTQYF.